Here is one TCR beta chain with its context. Its matching antigen is unknown. The data originate from a study of response to subunit inactivated influenza vaccine. Notes on the study in general: That few new T cells are recruited by each seasonal influenza vaccination was the authors' suggestion.

TCRdb reprocessed the RT-PCR reads with MiXCR, giving one entry per CDR3 protein. The repertoire includes 630,000 or so distinct CDR3 sequences, approximately 15% of them detected once, and roughly 12% sits in the top ten. The receptor was isolated from a man aged 50-60 years who received an inactivated influenza vaccine. The material sequenced was PBMCs from blood, taken roughly 12 days after vaccination.

The CDR3 DNA reads as TGCGCCAGCAGGGCCGCCTGGCTGACTAGCGGGAGAGGGTACAATGAGCAGTTCTTC. Amino acids: CASRAAWLTSGRGYNEQFF. The gene calls are TRBV10-2 and TRBJ2-1, with TRBD2 matching 12 bases. V dropped 6 bases and J dropped 4; count of bases not matched to a gene: 16. CDR1 is WSHSY, CDR2 SAAADI, per germline. The CDR3 is 19 amino acids.